Shown below are 14 T cell receptor beta chains from a single sample sequenced in a study of Graves' ophthalmopathy and Graves' hyperthyroidism. Amplified material comprised TCR beta CDR3 regions derived from RNA transcripts. The library came from an HTBI-primed first-round RT-PCR and a second-round multiplex PCR. TCRdb re-called the multiplex PCR reads through MiXCR, storing one row per CDR3 protein. The repertoire holds under 800,000 distinct CDR3 sequences, with about 20% as singletons. The sample comprised peripheral blood. These receptor sequences come from a young woman with stable Graves' hyperthyroidism. Some clones in this sample may be carry-over from other donors' samples.

The CDR3 bases are TGTGCCAGCACCCTAAAACAGAGGAGCTATGGCTACACCTTC. Translated, it gives CASTLKQRSYGYTF. The V call is TRBV6-1, the J call TRBJ1-2; D unresolved. Germline V CDR1 and CDR2: MNHNS, SASEGT. V shed 7 bases and J shed 4 bases, with 16 bases lying between them. CDR3 length: 14 amino acids.

This clonotype was picked up many times. The J gene is TRBJ2-7, the V gene TRBV12-3 or TRBV12-4; 8 nucleotides agree with TRBD2. The CDR3 extends over 17 amino acids. J was trimmed by 2 bases and V by 6 bases; bases with no gene match: 15. The CDR3 sequence: CASSLTRGGLGPYEQYF. The CDR3 bases are TGTGCCAGCAGCCTAACCCGGGGGGGCCTGGGGCCCTACGAGCAGTACTTC.

This clonotype appeared a few times. The chain combines TRBV11-1 with TRBJ1-1; maybe TRBD1 (6 bases). The germline CDR1 and CDR2 sequences are SGHAT and FQDESV (reference sequence). The CDR3 contains 14 residues. Trimming cost V 4 bases and J 4 bases, with 13 bases left between them. CDR3 sequence (DNA): TGTGCCAGCAGCTATCGCCTAGGGGGCACTGAAGCTTTCTTT. Translated, it gives CASSYRLGGTEAFF.

In its sample, this clonotype was seen many times. The genes are TRBV6-1 and TRBJ2-2; D may be TRBD2 (6 bases). Per germline, CDR1 MNHNS and CDR2 SASEGT. The CDR3 loop spans 14 amino acids. The V end was cut by 8 bases, the J end by 3 bases, with 13 bases between. In DNA, the CDR3 is TGTGCCAGCCGGGCTTCGGGGGACACCGGGGAGCTGTTTTTT. It translates to CASRASGDTGELFF.

A word on this clonotype: The junction departs from the called germline gene at one end, perhaps through a read error. This chain links TRBV10-3 with TRBJ1-1; possibly TRBD1 for D (5 bases). Germline-derived CDR1 and CDR2 are ENHRY and SYGVKD. This CDR3 region has 15 residues. The CDR3 DNA is TGTGCCATCAGTGAACGCCAGGGTAGTCTCACTGGAGCTTTCTTT. Amino acid sequence: CAISERQGSLTGAFF.

This clonotype has a count of ten or more. The rearrangement links TRBV12-3 or TRBV12-4 to TRBJ1-1; no clear D gene. The CDR3 consists of 13 residues. Between the trimmed V and J ends, which lost 4 bases and 4 bases, there was a span of 10 bases. The CDR3 sequence is CASSSQNSTEAFF. DNA for the CDR3: TGTGCCAGCAGTTCCCAGAACAGCACTGAAGCTTTCTTT.

The V call is TRBV20-1, the J call TRBJ2-5, with TRBD2 identical over 10 bases. The CDR3 spans 16 residues. Germline CDR1 reads DFQATT; CDR2 reads SNEGSKA (reference sequence). In DNA, the CDR3 is TGCAGCAATTCTAGATACTCTAGCGGGGGACAAGAGACCCAGTACTTC. Protein: CSNSRYSSGGQETQYF.

This clonotype was counted ten times or more. The chain carries TRBV5-1 and TRBJ2-2; D call uncertain. From germline, CDR1 is SGHRS and CDR2 YFSETQ. The ends were cut back, 3 bases at V and 0 bases at J, with 9 bases in the middle. The length of the CDR3 is 15 residues. CDR3 DNA: TGCGCCAGCAGCTCGAATCAAGCGAACACCGGGGAGCTGTTTTTT. The encoded protein is CASSSNQANTGELFF.

This clonotype was seen more than once but under ten times. The chain couples TRBV7-2 to TRBJ2-2; TRBD1 or TRBD2 may be the D gene (5 bases each). V shed 5 bases and J shed 5 bases, with 12 bases lying between them. Germline CDR1 and CDR2: SGHTA and FQGNSA. This CDR3 is 14 amino acids long. Written as DNA, the CDR3 is TGTGCCAGCAGCCCAAGGGACGGTACCGGGGAGCTGTTTTTT. This encodes CASSPRDGTGELFF.

The table lists this clonotype with many counts. This chain uses TRBV29-1 with TRBJ1-1, with no clear D. Germline V gene sequence: CDR1 SQVTM, CDR2 ANQGSEA. The V end lost 8 bases, the J end lost 3 bases, and 4 bases lay between the germline ends. The CDR3 runs to 9 residues. The CDR3 DNA follows: TGCAGCACCGACACTGAAGCTTTCTTT. As protein: CSTDTEAFF.

The J gene is TRBJ1-1, the V gene TRBV29-1; perhaps TRBD1 as D (5 bases). Trimming took off 6 bases at V and 0 bases at J, with 11 bases between the two ends. Germline V gene lookup returns CDR1 SQVTM and CDR2 ANQGSEA. This CDR3 is 13 amino acids long. CDR3 protein: CSVPGHLNTEAFF. The CDR3 nucleotides are TGCAGCGTCCCCGGACATCTGAACACTGAAGCTTTCTTT.

This clonotype was seen a few times. The chain joins TRBV2 to TRBJ1-5; D unresolved. The CDR3 has 14 amino acids. V was cut by 4 bases and J by 5 bases, with 12 bases left in between. The V gene's germline CDR1 is SNHLY and CDR2 FYNNEI. CDR3 protein: CASSVWQLYQPQHF. In nucleotides, the CDR3 is TGTGCCAGCAGTGTATGGCAGCTATATCAGCCCCAGCATTTT.

In this sample, this clonotype turned up many times. This could be a read error, since a much larger clone is one nucleotide away. This chain joins TRBV19 and TRBJ1-1; D is uncertain. The CDR3 totals 12 residues. Germline V gene lookup returns CDR1 LNHDA and CDR2 SQIVND (reference sequence). The CDR3 spells CASSIEDTEACF. CDR3 DNA: TGTGCCAGTAGTATAGAGGATACTGAAGCTTGCTTT.

The V gene is TRBV15, the J gene TRBJ1-2; D is uncertain. Germline CDR1 LNHNV, CDR2 YYDKDF (reference sequence). This CDR3 is 15 amino acids long. V shed 3 bases and J shed 2 bases, with 13 bases lying between them. The CDR3 sequence: CATSRLSESNYGYTF. CDR3 nucleotides: TGTGCCACCAGCAGGCTCAGTGAAAGCAACTATGGCTACACCTTC.